Shown below are 15 T cell receptor beta chains from a single sample sequenced in a study of identical twins. TCRdb re-derived calls from the 5' RACE reads in MiXCR, one entry per CDR3 protein. In the table there are about 530,000 distinct CDR3 sequences, more than 20% of which are singletons. These data were also filed under a second study, of yellow fever vaccine responses in identical twins.

Sequenced: CD4+ T cells sorted from blood. The receptors stem from a woman in her late teens or twenties in good health.

This clonotype was picked up a small number of times. The chain combines TRBV12-3 or TRBV12-4 with TRBJ2-3; maybe TRBD2 (6 bases). Trimming took 8 bases from V and 7 from J, leaving 22 bases between them. The CDR3 spans 15 residues. CDR3: CASAPYGSGGNTQYF. DNA of the CDR3: TGTGCCAGCGCCCCCTACGGGAGTGGGGGAAATACGCAGTATTTT.

A single count supports this clonotype. V and J are TRBV19 and TRBJ1-6, with TRBD1 identical over 10 bases. Germline V gene sequence: CDR1 LNHDA, CDR2 SQIVND (reference sequence). V shed 7 bases, J shed 10 bases, and the junction held 4 bases outside the gene matches. CDR3 length: 13 amino acids. The CDR3 DNA reads TGTGCCAGTACCGACAGGGGGCGATCACCCCTCCACTTT. Translation: CASTDRGRSPLHF.

This clonotype showed up just a few times. This rearrangement joins TRBV5-1 to TRBJ2-7; tentative D call: TRBD2 (6 bases). CDR3 length: 14 residues. V lost 0 bases and J 4 bases, leaving 11 bases between the germline ends. Looked up from germline, CDR1 is SGHRS and CDR2 is YFSETQ. The CDR3 sequence: CASSLEGGNYEQYV. The CDR3 DNA is TGCGCCAGCAGCTTGGAAGGAGGGAATTACGAGCAGTACGTC.

In this sample, this clonotype turned up a few times. J is TRBJ2-7 and V is TRBV20-1; tentative D call: TRBD1 (5 bases). Looked up from germline, CDR1 is DFQATT and CDR2 is SNEGSKA (reference sequence). The CDR3 is made up of 16 amino acids. With 3 bases removed from V and 2 bases from J, the gap between germline ends came to 20 bases. CDR3 DNA sequence: TGCAGTGCTAGTGGTAGGGGAAGGGTTGGAACCTACGAGCAGTACTTC. Protein product: CSASGRGRVGTYEQYF.

This clonotype showed up many times. The genes are TRBV7-2 and TRBJ1-5; 10 positions match TRBD1. CDR1 is SGHTA and CDR2 is FQGNSA in the germline V gene. The CDR3 extends over 15 amino acids. The V segment lost 1 base and the J segment 6 bases; nucleotides outside the gene matches: 3. For the CDR3, the DNA is TGTGCCAGCAGCTTAGGGGGACAGGGGTTTCAGCCCCAGCATTTT. Amino acids: CASSLGGQGFQPQHF. The full variable domain, with the rest looked up from reference TRBV7-2 and TRBJ1-5, is GAGVSQSPSNKVTEKGKDVELRCDPISGHTALYWYRQSLGQGLEFLIYFQGNSAPDKSGLPSDRFSAERTGGSVSTLTIQRTQQEDSAVYLCASSLGGQGFQPQHFGDGTRLSIL.

The chain joins TRBV28 to TRBJ2-1; D ambiguous. The germline V and J ends were trimmed by 8 bases and 6 bases, with 11 bases remaining between them. Germline-derived CDR1 and CDR2 are MDHEN and SYDVKM. This CDR3 comprises 12 residues. CDR3 amino acids: CASPSRGNEQFF. As DNA, the CDR3 is TGTGCCAGCCCCAGTAGAGGCAATGAGCAGTTCTTC.

This clonotype was detected ten times or more. The chain uses TRBV24-1 and TRBJ2-1, with D perhaps TRBD1 or TRBD2 (6 bases each). In germline, CDR1 is KGHDR, CDR2 SFDVKD. V was trimmed by 4 bases and J by 0 bases, leaving 12 bases between them. This CDR3 region has 16 residues. The chain's CDR3 is CATSDPGGGSYNEQFF. The CDR3 DNA reads TGTGCCACCAGTGACCCTGGAGGGGGCTCCTACAATGAGCAGTTCTTC.

The chain combines TRBV10-3 with TRBJ2-3; D may be TRBD1 or TRBD2 (6 bases each). The germline V gene has CDR1 ENHRY and CDR2 SYGVKD. Between the trimmed V and J ends, which lost 0 bases and 3 bases, there was a span of 13 bases. This CDR3 is 16 amino acids long. The CDR3 region is CAISESEGVGTDTQYF. CDR3 DNA sequence: TGTGCCATCAGTGAGTCGGAGGGGGTTGGGACAGATACGCAGTATTTT.

The chain has TRBV5-1 and TRBJ2-5; 7 bases fit TRBD2. Germline V gene data show CDR1 as SGHRS and CDR2 as YFSETQ. Losses at the gene ends were 1 base for V and 3 bases for J; bases not matched to a gene: 6. The CDR3 sequence is 15 residues long. CDR3 protein: CASSLWAGEKETQYF. The DNA of the CDR3 is TGCGCCAGCAGCTTGTGGGCGGGGGAGAAAGAGACCCAGTACTTC.

This clonotype turned up a few times. The chain is built from TRBV7-9 and TRBJ2-5; maybe TRBD1 (7 bases). The CDR3 totals 15 residues. CDR1 is SEHNR and CDR2 is FQNEAQ in the germline V gene (reference sequence). V was shortened by 0 bases and J by 4 bases, with 12 bases between the two germline ends. The CDR3 nucleotides are TGTGCCAGCAGCTTAGCGCCAGGGGGAGGAGAGACCCAGTACTTC. This encodes CASSLAPGGGETQYF.

This clonotype has at least ten counts. The V call is TRBV24-1, the J call TRBJ2-2, with 9 nucleotides matching TRBD1. CDR1 is KGHDR and CDR2 is SFDVKD in the germline V gene. After removal of 7 bases from V and 2 bases from J, the junction contained 10 bases not matched to a gene. This CDR3 spans 17 amino acids. The CDR3 spells CATRQTPGQGNTGELFF. The CDR3 bases are TGTGCCACCAGGCAAACACCGGGACAGGGTAACACCGGGGAGCTGTTTTTT.

J is TRBJ2-3 and V is TRBV7-9; D is ambiguous. The ends were cut back, 1 base at V and 2 bases at J, with 10 bases in the middle. Germline lookup yields CDR1 SEHNR and CDR2 FQNEAQ (reference sequence). CDR3 length equals 15 residues. This chain's CDR3 is CASSLEGRITDTQYF. CDR3 DNA sequence: TGTGCCAGCAGCTTAGAAGGCAGGATCACAGATACGCAGTATTTT.

This clonotype showed up just a few times. The V gene is TRBV11-2, the J gene TRBJ2-3; TRBD1 agrees at 7 bases. This CDR3 is built from 15 residues. Germline V gene data show CDR1 as SGHAT and CDR2 as FQNNGV. V was clipped by 0 bases and J by 1 base; unmatched bases: 1. The CDR3 is CASSLDQGGTDTQYF. For the CDR3, the DNA is TGTGCCAGCAGCTTAGATCAGGGGGGCACAGATACGCAGTATTTT. Full variable domain (remainder filled in from reference TRBV11-2 and TRBJ2-3): EAGVAQSPRYKIIEKRQSVAFWCNPISGHATLYWYQQILGQGPKLLIQFQNNGVVDDSQLPKDRFSAERLKGVDSTLKIQPAKLEDSAVYLCASSLDQGGTDTQYFGPGTRLTVL.

This clonotype was seen more than once but under ten times. The chain combines TRBV3-1 with TRBJ2-1; the D gene is possibly TRBD1 (5 bases). The CDR3 length is 16 residues. The ends were cut back, 3 bases at V and 0 bases at J, with 12 bases in the middle. Germline loops: CDR1 LGHDT, CDR2 YNNKEL (reference sequence). The CDR3 nucleotides are TGTGCCAGCAGCCAGGATACAGGCGTCTCCTACAATGAGCAGTTCTTC. Its translation: CASSQDTGVSYNEQFF.

This clonotype has a handful of counts. The V call is TRBV12-3 or TRBV12-4, the J call TRBJ2-1; D unresolved. V was pared by 0 bases and J by 6 bases, with 9 bases between. This CDR3 is 14 amino acids long. CDR3 bases: TGTGCCAGCAGTTTAGCCCCAGTTAGCAATGAGCAGTTCTTC. Amino acid sequence: CASSLAPVSNEQFF.